This TCR beta chain was recovered during a study of blood T cell repertoires in COVID-19 (dated by TCRdb to about 2020). Concerning the study at large: Samples covering the acute and convalescent phases of COVID-19 were provided by collaborators in the United States, Italy and Spain. A freely available public database, intended as a resource for researchers studying the immune response to SARS-CoV-2, is where the repertoires were released. Deeply sampled blood TCRbeta repertoires from subjects exposed to, actively infected with, or recovered from COVID-19 were included in the dataset. The material from the prospective study consisted of cDNA or gDNA derived from T cells, B-cell-depleted T cells, or PBMCs. The samples were drawn from the first 160 participants of the ongoing ImmuneRACE study and from more than 1,000 subjects provided by 6 global collaborators. A de-identified subject ID, COVID-19 status, age in years and sex were almost always included in the sample metadata. Where available, HLA class I and class II types were taken from metadata supplied by the sample provider and were not determined by assay-based typing.

In Seattle, one collaborating source enrolled patients while the infection was active and tracked those patients longitudinally over the course of disease. Collaborating institutions collected whole blood in K2EDTA tubes following their own protocols. Collaborator samples were shipped for TCRbeta analysis as frozen whole blood, isolated PBMCs, or DNA extracted from either sample type. As regards this clone: Its antigen has not been determined. No quality values exist for individual bases; no much larger clone is one base distant.

TCRbeta CDR3 regions were amplified from genomic DNA by means of the immunoSEQ Assay, a bias-controlled multiplex PCR. Regarding the original processing steps: Within the assay, amplification of reference gene primers was used to estimate how many nucleated cells each sample contained. To quantify the absolute abundance of each unique TCRbeta CDR3 rearrangement, sequence reads were collapsed and filtered. For each sample, productive Simpson clonality was calculated by taking the square root of Simpson's diversity index across productive rearrangements. Held by TCRdb, this immuneACCESS table contains in-frame sequences only and omits some clones. Under half of the omission traces to an unresolved V gene where checked; the cause of the rest is unknown. V, J and clone size are those of that table, while D and trimming were read from the DNA. The sample yields some 450,000 clones; approximately 88% were counted once. The ten largest account for roughly 12% of the sample.

For CDR1 and CDR2, the germline V gene lists ENHRY and SYGVKD. The CDR3 has 15 amino acids, counting the end cysteine and phenylalanine. The entry retains the CDR3 DNA only, 45 bases that are in frame from base 1. Trimming takes 6 bases off V and 4 bases off J; junction bases not matched to a gene: 5. Points the paper makes about the study in general: The amount of clinical and demographic metadata varied by source and participant and was provided uncurated.

The rearranged segments are TRBV10-3 and TRBJ1-6, with 8 junctional bases fitting TRBD1. This sequence was found in a woman between 45 and 65 years old with COVID-19, enrolled during active disease. The sample taken for sequencing was peripheral blood. This receptor carries the CDR3 CAIRDRESYNSPLHF. The DNA is TGTGCCATCAGGGACAGGGAGTCTTATAATTCACCCCTCCACTTT.